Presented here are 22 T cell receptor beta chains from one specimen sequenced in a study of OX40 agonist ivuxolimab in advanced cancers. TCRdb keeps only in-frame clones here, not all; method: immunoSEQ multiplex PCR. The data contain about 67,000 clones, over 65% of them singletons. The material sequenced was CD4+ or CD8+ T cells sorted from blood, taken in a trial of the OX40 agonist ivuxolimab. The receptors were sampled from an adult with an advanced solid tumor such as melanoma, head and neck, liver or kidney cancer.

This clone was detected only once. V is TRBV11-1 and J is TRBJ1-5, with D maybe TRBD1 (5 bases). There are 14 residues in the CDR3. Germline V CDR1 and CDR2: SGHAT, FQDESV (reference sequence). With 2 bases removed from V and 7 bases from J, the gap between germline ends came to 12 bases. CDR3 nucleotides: TGTGCCAGCAGCTTAAGGGGCGCAGGGCAGCCCCAGCATTTT. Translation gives CASSLRGAGQPQHF.

The CDR3 is CASSYRYEQYF. The DNA of the CDR3 is TGTGCCAGCAGTTACCGTTACGAGCAGTACTTC. This chain uses TRBV28 with TRBJ2-7; D gene unclear. Germline CDR1 MDHEN, CDR2 SYDVKM. The V end was cut by 4 bases, the J end by 4 bases, with 5 bases between. The CDR3 length is 11 residues.

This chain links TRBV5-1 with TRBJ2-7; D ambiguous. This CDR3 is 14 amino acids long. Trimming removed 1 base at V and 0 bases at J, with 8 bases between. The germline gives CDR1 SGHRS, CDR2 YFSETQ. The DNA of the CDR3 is TGCGCCAGCAGCTTGCCCTCGAGCTCCTACGAGCAGTACTTC. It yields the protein CASSLPSSSYEQYF. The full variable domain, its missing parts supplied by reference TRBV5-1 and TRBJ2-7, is KAGVTQTPRYLIKTRGQQVTLSCSPISGHRSVSWYQQTPGQGLQFLFEYFSETQRNKGNFPGRFSGRQFSNSRSEMNVSTLELGDSALYLCASSLPSSSYEQYFGPGTRLTVT.

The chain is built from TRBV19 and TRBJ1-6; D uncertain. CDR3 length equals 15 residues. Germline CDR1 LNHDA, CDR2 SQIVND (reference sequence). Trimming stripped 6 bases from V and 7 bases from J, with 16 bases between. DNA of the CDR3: TGTGCCAGTAGCCACCCGGACGGTAGAAATTCACCCCTCCACTTT. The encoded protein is CASSHPDGRNSPLHF.

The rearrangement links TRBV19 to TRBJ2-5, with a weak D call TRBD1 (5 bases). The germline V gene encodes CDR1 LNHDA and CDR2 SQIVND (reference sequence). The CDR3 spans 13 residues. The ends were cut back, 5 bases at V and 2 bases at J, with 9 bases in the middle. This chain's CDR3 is CASSRQLQETQYF. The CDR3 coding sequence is TGTGCCAGTAGTCGACAGTTACAAGAGACCCAGTACTTC.

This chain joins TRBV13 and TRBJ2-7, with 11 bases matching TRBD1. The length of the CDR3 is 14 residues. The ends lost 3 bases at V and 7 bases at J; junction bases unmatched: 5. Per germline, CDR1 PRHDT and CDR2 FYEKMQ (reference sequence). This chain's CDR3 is CASSFRTGGGEQYF. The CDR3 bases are TGTGCCAGCAGCTTTAGGACAGGGGGCGGTGAGCAGTACTTC.

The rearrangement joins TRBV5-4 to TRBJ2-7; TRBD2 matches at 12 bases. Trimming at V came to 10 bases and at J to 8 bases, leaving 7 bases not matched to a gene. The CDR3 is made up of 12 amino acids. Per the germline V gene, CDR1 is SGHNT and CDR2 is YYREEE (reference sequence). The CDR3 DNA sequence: TGTGCCTTCCGGACTAGCGGGGCCAAGCAGTACTTC. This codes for CAFRTSGAKQYF.

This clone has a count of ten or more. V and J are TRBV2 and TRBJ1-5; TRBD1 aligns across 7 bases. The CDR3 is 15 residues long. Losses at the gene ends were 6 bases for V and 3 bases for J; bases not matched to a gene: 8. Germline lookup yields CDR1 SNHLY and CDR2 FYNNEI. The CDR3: CASSPGGQPNQPQHF. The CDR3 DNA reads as TGTGCCAGCAGCCCAGGGGGACAGCCCAATCAGCCCCAGCATTTT.

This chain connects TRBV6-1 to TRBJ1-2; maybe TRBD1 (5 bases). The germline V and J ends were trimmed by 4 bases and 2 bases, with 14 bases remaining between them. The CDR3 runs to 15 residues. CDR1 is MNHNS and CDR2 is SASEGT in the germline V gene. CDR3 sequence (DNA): TGTGCCAGCAGTGTAGACAGCGGACTCAACTATGGCTACACCTTC. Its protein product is CASSVDSGLNYGYTF.

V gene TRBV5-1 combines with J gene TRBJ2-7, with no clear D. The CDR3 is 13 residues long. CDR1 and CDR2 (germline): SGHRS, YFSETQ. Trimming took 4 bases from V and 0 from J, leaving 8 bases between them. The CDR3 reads CASSPLSSYEQYF. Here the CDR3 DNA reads TGCGCCAGCAGCCCCCTCAGCTCCTACGAGCAGTACTTC.

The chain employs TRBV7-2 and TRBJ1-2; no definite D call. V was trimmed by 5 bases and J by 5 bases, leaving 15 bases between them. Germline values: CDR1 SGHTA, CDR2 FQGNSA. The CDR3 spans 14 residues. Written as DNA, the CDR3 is TGTGCCAGCAGCCCCAATTTGGAGGGATATGGCTACACCTTC. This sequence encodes CASSPNLEGYGYTF.

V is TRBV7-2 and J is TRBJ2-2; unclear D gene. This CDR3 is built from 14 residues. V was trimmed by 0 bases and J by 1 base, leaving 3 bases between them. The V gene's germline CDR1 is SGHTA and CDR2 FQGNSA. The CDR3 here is CASSLAQNTGELFF. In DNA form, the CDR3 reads TGTGCCAGCAGCTTAGCCCAGAACACCGGGGAGCTGTTTTTT. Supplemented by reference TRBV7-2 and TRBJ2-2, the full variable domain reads GAGVSQSPSNKVTEKGKDVELRCDPISGHTALYWYRQSLGQGLEFLIYFQGNSAPDKSGLPSDRFSAERTGGSVSTLTIQRTQQEDSAVYLCASSLAQNTGELFFGEGSRLTVL.

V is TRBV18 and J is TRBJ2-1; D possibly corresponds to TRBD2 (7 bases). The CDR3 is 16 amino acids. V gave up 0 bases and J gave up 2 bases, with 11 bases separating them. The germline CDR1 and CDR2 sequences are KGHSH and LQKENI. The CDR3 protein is CASSPPNGGPYNEQFF. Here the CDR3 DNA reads TGTGCCAGCTCACCACCCAACGGGGGGCCCTACAATGAGCAGTTCTTC.

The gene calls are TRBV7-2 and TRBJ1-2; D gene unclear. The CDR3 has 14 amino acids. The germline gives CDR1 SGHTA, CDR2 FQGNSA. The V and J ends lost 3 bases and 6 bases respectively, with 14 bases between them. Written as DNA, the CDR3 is TGTGCCAGCAGCTTCCGGACGGGAGATCATGGCTACACCTTC. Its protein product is CASSFRTGDHGYTF.

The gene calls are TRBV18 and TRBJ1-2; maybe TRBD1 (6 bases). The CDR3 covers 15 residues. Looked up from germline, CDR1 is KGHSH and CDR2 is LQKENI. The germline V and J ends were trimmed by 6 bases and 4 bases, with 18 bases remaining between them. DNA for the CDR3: TGTGCCAGCTCGCCGACCGCCGGACAGAGCTATGGCTACACCTTC. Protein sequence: CASSPTAGQSYGYTF.

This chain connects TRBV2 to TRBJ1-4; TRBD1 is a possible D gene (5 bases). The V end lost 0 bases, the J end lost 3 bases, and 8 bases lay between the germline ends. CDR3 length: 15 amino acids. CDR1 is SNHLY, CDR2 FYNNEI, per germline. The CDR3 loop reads CASSEAGTANEKLFF. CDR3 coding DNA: TGTGCCAGCAGTGAAGCGGGGACGGCTAATGAAAAACTGTTTTTT.

The CDR3 protein is CASRDWNQPQHF. DNA for the CDR3: TGTGCCAGTAGGGACTGGAATCAGCCCCAGCATTTT. The chain is built from TRBV19 and TRBJ1-5; D call uncertain. Looked up from germline, CDR1 is LNHDA and CDR2 is SQIVND (reference sequence). The CDR3 covers 12 residues. Trimming cost V 6 bases and J 4 bases, with 7 bases left between them.

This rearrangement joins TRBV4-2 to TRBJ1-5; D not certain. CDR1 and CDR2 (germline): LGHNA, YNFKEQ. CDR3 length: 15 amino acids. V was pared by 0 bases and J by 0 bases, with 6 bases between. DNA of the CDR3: TGTGCCAGCAGCCAAGACCACAATAGCAATCAGCCCCAGCATTTT. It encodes CASSQDHNSNQPQHF.

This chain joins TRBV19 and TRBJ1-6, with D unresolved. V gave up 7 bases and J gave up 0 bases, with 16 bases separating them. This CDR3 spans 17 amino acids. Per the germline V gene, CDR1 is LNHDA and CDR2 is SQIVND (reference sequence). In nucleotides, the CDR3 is TGTGCCAGTACGGACTTTACTCGGCACTCCTATAATTCACCCCTCCACTTT. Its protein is CASTDFTRHSYNSPLHF. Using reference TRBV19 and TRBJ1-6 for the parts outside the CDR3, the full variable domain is DGGITQSPKYLFRKEGQNVTLSCEQNLNHDAMYWYRQDPGQGLRLIYYSQIVNDFQKGDIAEGYSVSREKKESFPLTVTSAQKNPTAFYLCASTDFTRHSYNSPLHFGNGTRLTVT.

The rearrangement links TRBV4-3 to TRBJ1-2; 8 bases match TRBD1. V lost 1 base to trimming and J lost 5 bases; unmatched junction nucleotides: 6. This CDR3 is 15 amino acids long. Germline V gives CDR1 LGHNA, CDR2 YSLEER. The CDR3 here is CASSQVGNRGYGYTF. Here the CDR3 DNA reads TGCGCCAGCAGCCAAGTCGGGAACAGGGGGTATGGCTACACCTTC.

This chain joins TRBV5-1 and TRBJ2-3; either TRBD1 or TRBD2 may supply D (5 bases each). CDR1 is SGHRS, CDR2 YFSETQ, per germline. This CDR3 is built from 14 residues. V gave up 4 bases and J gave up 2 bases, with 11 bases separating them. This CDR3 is CASSLRDPTDTQYF. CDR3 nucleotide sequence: TGCGCCAGCAGCCTTCGGGACCCCACAGATACGCAGTATTTT.

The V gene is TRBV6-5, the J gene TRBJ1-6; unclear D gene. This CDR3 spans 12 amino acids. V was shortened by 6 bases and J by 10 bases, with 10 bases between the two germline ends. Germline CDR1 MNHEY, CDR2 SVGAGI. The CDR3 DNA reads TGTGCCAGCAGCCACTGGGGATCACCCCTCCACTTT. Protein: CASSHWGSPLHF.